This T cell receptor beta chain was identified during a study of identical twins. Regarding the study as a whole: Out-of-frame alpha sequences shared by twins were enriched for low generation probability. The study based its conclusions on cross-sectional statistical analysis and did not follow the same donors.

TCRdb itself ran the 5' RACE reads through MiXCR, one entry per CDR3 protein. The data contain about 200,000 distinct CDR3 sequences, less than 9.5% of them seen just once; the ten biggest clones take up about 5%. With regard to this clonotype: Antigen: not known.

Healthy Caucasians provided all donations. Germline CDR1 and CDR2: MNHNS and SASEGT. The CDR3 covers 13 residues. V lost 6 bases to trimming and J lost 1 base, with 9 bases between them. Sequenced sample: memory (CD45RO+) T cells sorted from blood. The TCR sequence derives from a woman aged 18-29 years in good health. V gene TRBV6-1 combines with J gene TRBJ1-1; no definite D call. The CDR3 spells CASRRAPNTEAFF. The CDR3 nucleotides read TGTGCCAGCAGGAGGGCCCCGAACACTGAAGCTTTCTTT.